Listed below are T cell receptor beta chains from one sample, sequenced in a study of blood T cell repertoires in COVID-19. Only in-frame clones appear in the TCRdb table, and some are missing; sequencing was by immunoSEQ multiplex PCR. The sample lists a few hundred thousand clones; 80% to 90% were seen once. The specimen sequenced was PBMCs or T cells enriched from blood (not recorded which). The source is a woman in her 30s who had recovered from COVID-19. Each CDR3 is given with its conserved first and last residue. A D gene is named only where the DNA matches it firmly. Not all rows give a size; the values are once, few, many and, for expanded clones, a class.

D	size	V	J	CDR3	DNA
NA	NA	TRBV5-1	TRBJ2-7	CASSSPAGGVQQYF	TGCGCCAGCAGCTCCCCAGCCGGGGGAGTGCAGCAGTACTTC
NA	NA	TRBV10-3	TRBJ1-1	CATRTDIANTEAFF	TGTGCCACTAGGACGGACATCGCGAACACTGAAGCTTTCTTT
TRBD1	NA	TRBV18	TRBJ2-1	CASSPSTGNEQFF	TGTGCCAGCTCACCCTCGACAGGGAATGAGCAGTTCTTC
NA	NA	TRBV9	TRBJ2-6	CASSVGGLPSSGANVLTF	TGTGCCAGCAGCGTAGGGGGGCTCCCGAGCTCTGGGGCCAACGTCCTGACTTTC
NA	NA	TRBV5-1	TRBJ1-1	CASRVGATTNTEAFF	TGCGCCAGCAGGGTAGGGGCGACGACTAACACTGAAGCTTTCTTT
NA	NA	TRBV5-1	TRBJ1-2	CASSLKGPGEYYGYTF	TGCGCCAGCAGCTTGAAAGGTCCAGGGGAGTACTATGGCTACACCTTC
NA	NA	TRBV19	TRBJ2-2	CASSIYGLNTGELFF	TGTGCCAGTAGTATCTACGGACTGAACACCGGGGAGCTGTTTTTT
NA	NA	TRBV30	TRBJ2-1	CAWSPRSYNEQFF	TGTGCCTGGAGTCCCCGTTCCTACAATGAGCAGTTCTTC
TRBD1	NA	TRBV5-8	TRBJ1-5	CASSFGQGNQPQHF	TGTGCCAGCAGCTTTGGACAGGGGAATCAGCCCCAGCATTTT
NA	NA	TRBV28	TRBJ2-3	CASSFLTQTSTDTQYF	TGTGCCAGCAGTTTTCTAACGCAGACTAGCACAGATACGCAGTATTTT
NA	NA	TRBV29-1	TRBJ1-2	CSVLGGVYGYTF	TGCAGCGTTCTTGGGGGGGTATATGGCTACACCTTC
NA	NA	TRBV3-1/TRBV3-2	TRBJ2-2	CASSQDRLRNTGELFF	TGTGCCAGCAGCCAAGACAGACTGCGGAACACCGGGGAGCTGTTTTTT
NA	many	TRBV2	TRBJ1-1	CASSLRPGNTEAFF	TGTGCCAGCAGTCTTCGTCCAGGGAACACTGAAGCTTTCTTT
TRBD1	NA	TRBV7-9	TRBJ1-3	CASSSDRVTGNTIYF	TGTGCCAGCAGTTCAGACAGGGTCACTGGAAACACCATATATTTT
NA	NA	TRBV28	TRBJ1-1	CASTTGRNTEAFF	TGTGCCAGCACCACGGGGAGGAACACTGAAGCTTTCTTT
NA	NA	TRBV5-1	TRBJ1-1	CASSPFVNSNTEAFF	TGCGCCAGCAGCCCCTTTGTCAACTCGAACACTGAAGCTTTCTTT
NA	NA	TRBV9	TRBJ1-6	CASSVDEAPTLHF	TGTGCCAGCAGCGTAGATGAGGCCCCGACCCTCCACTTT
TRBD2	NA	TRBV5-4	TRBJ2-3	CASSLFSGGATDTQYF	TGTGCCAGCAGCCTTTTTAGCGGGGGAGCCACAGATACGCAGTATTTT
NA	NA	TRBV6-2/TRBV6-3	TRBJ1-1	CASSYSITGLDTEAFF	TGTGCCAGCAGTTACTCGATTACCGGTCTCGACACTGAAGCTTTCTTT
NA	NA	TRBV27	TRBJ2-7	CASSFGGNSYEQYF	TGTGCCAGCAGTTTTGGGGGGAACTCCTACGAGCAGTACTTC
NA	NA	TRBV24-1	TRBJ2-2	CATSELGRDAGELFF	TGTGCCACCAGTGAATTAGGGCGGGACGCCGGGGAGCTGTTTTTT
NA	NA	TRBV7-2	TRBJ1-6	CASSLDGNTPLHF	TGTGCCAGCAGCTTAGACGGTAATACACCCCTCCACTTT
NA	NA	TRBV12-3/TRBV12-4	TRBJ1-2	CASTPRGLYGYTF	TGTGCCAGCACCCCCCGGGGACTCTATGGCTACACCTTC
NA	NA	TRBV24-1	TRBJ2-1	CATSDGLARNEQFF	TGTGCCACCAGTGATGGGCTAGCGAGGAATGAGCAGTTCTTC
TRBD1	NA	TRBV7-6	TRBJ1-3	CASSFWPRDRRNTIYF	TGTGCCAGCAGCTTTTGGCCCCGGGACAGACGAAACACCATATATTTT
TRBD1	NA	TRBV4-1	TRBJ2-5	CASSHFGQARYQETQYF	TGCGCCAGCAGCCACTTCGGACAGGCGAGGTACCAAGAGACCCAGTACTTC
NA	NA	TRBV27	TRBJ1-1	CASSLTGGNTEAFF	TGTGCCAGCAGTTTAACGGGGGGGAACACTGAAGCTTTCTTT
TRBD1	NA	TRBV6-5	TRBJ2-7	CASSYGTGGSDEQYF	TGTGCCAGCAGTTACGGGACAGGGGGCTCGGACGAGCAGTACTTC
NA	NA	TRBV18	TRBJ2-5	CASSPNRETQYF	TGTGCCAGCTCACCGAACAGAGAGACCCAGTACTTC
NA	NA	TRBV18	TRBJ1-1	CASTHASRGKEGAFF	TGTGCCAGCACCCACGCTTCCAGGGGCAAGGAAGGAGCTTTCTTT
NA	NA	TRBV6-8	TRBJ2-5	CASSYSGLPTPRTEETQYF	TGTGCCAGCAGTTACTCGGGCCTCCCGACGCCGAGAACCGAAGAGACCCAGTACTTC
NA	few	TRBV5-1	TRBJ1-1	CASSLLVNTEAFF	TGCGCCAGCAGCTTGCTCGTAAACACTGAAGCTTTCTTT
NA	NA	TRBV11-2	TRBJ1-2	CASSLGQNYGYTF	TGTGCCAGCAGCCTCGGACAGAACTATGGCTACACCTTC
TRBD2	NA	TRBV18	TRBJ2-3	CASSPGLTTDTQYF	TGTGCCAGCTCCCCGGGACTAACCACAGATACGCAGTATTTT
TRBD1	few	TRBV12-5	TRBJ2-7	CASVKSRDRDYEQYF	TGTGCTAGTGTCAAATCCCGGGACAGAGACTACGAGCAGTACTTC
NA	NA	TRBV7-2	TRBJ2-5	CASSRRLVETQYF	TGTGCCAGCAGCCGTCGACTAGTTGAGACCCAGTACTTC
NA	NA	TRBV28	TRBJ2-7	CASSFYSENEQYF	TGTGCCAGCAGTTTTTATTCGGAGAACGAGCAGTACTTC
NA	NA	TRBV7-7	TRBJ2-5	CASSAKGVQETQYF	TGTGCCAGCAGCGCAAAGGGGGTTCAAGAGACCCAGTACTTC
TRBD1	few	TRBV9	TRBJ2-1	CASSAITGTGNNEQFF	TGTGCCAGCAGCGCGATAACCGGGACAGGGAACAATGAGCAGTTCTTC
TRBD1	NA	TRBV16	TRBJ1-5	CASSHPLTDRGTDQPQHF	TGTGCCAGCAGCCATCCACTGACGGACAGGGGGACGGATCAGCCCCAGCATTTT
NA	NA	TRBV7-2	TRBJ1-2	CASSLLGGRPGYTF	TGTGCCAGCAGCCTCTTGGGTGGGAGGCCGGGCTACACCTTC
NA	NA	TRBV19	TRBJ2-7	CASSDRLLYEQYF	TGTGCCAGCTCCGACAGGTTGCTGTACGAGCAGTACTTC
NA	NA	TRBV19	TRBJ2-1	CASSIARGNEQFF	TGTGCCAGTAGTATTGCCAGGGGTAATGAGCAGTTCTTC
TRBD2	once	TRBV28	TRBJ2-3	CASRRLAVLDTQYF	TGTGCCAGCAGGAGACTAGCCGTTCTCGATACGCAGTATTTT
NA	NA	TRBV11-2	TRBJ1-1	CASSLGRGYLFEAFF	TGTGCCAGCAGCTTAGGGAGGGGTTACCTTTTTGAAGCTTTCTTT
NA	NA	TRBV28	TRBJ2-7	CASSNRDSYEQYF	TGTGCCAGCAGTAACAGGGACTCCTACGAGCAGTACTTC
TRBD1	few	TRBV19	TRBJ1-2	CASSIILGTGRYANYGYTF	TGTGCCAGTAGTATTATATTGGGGACAGGGAGGTATGCTAACTATGGCTACACCTTC
TRBD1	NA	TRBV5-5	TRBJ2-7	CASSKVQGAVYEQYF	TGTGCCAGCAGCAAAGTACAGGGGGCGGTATACGAGCAGTACTTC
NA	few	TRBV21-1	TRBJ1-5	CASSKARQGSNQPQHF	TGTGCCAGCAGCAAAGCGCGGCAGGGTAGCAATCAGCCCCAGCATTTT
NA	many	TRBV5-1	TRBJ2-1	CASSLGAISYNEQFF	TGCGCCAGCAGCTTGGGGGCTATCTCCTACAATGAGCAGTTCTTC
NA	NA	TRBV10-3	TRBJ1-1	CAISGGGPEAFF	TGTGCCATCTCTGGGGGGGGCCCTGAAGCTTTCTTT
TRBD2	NA	TRBV5-8	TRBJ2-7	CASSWGIVAGAEQYF	TGTGCCAGCAGCTGGGGGATCGTAGCGGGAGCCGAGCAGTACTTC
NA	NA	TRBV4-2	TRBJ1-5	CASSQGQGSNQPQHF	TGTGCCAGCAGCCAAGGGCAGGGAAGCAATCAGCCCCAGCATTTT
TRBD1	NA	TRBV2	TRBJ1-1	CASSEPRDSDTEAFF	TGTGCCAGCAGTGAACCCCGGGACAGCGACACTGAAGCTTTCTTT
NA	few	TRBV3-1/TRBV3-2	TRBJ1-3	CASTSGYSGNTIYF	TGTGCCAGCACATCAGGGTACTCTGGAAACACCATATATTTT
NA	NA	TRBV5-5	TRBJ2-7	CASSSVAGAQQYF	TGTGCCAGCAGCTCCGTTGCGGGGGCGCAGCAGTACTTC
NA	NA	TRBV6-1	TRBJ1-2	CASSEQTLKGYTF	TGTGCCAGCAGTGAGCAGACTCTCAAGGGCTACACCTTC
TRBD1	once	TRBV19	TRBJ1-4	CASSLRQGNEKLFF	TGTGCCAGTAGTCTGAGACAGGGGAATGAAAAACTGTTTTTT
TRBD2	NA	TRBV5-1	TRBJ2-5	CASSFQLAGAETQYF	TGCGCCAGCAGCTTCCAATTAGCGGGAGCGGAGACCCAGTACTTC
TRBD1	few	TRBV7-9	TRBJ1-2	CASSLLQGALSGGYTF	TGTGCCAGCAGCTTACTTCAGGGGGCTCTTTCGGGCGGCTACACCTTC